The 16 T cell receptor beta chains listed next were all sequenced from one sample in a study of T cells after yellow fever vaccination. TCRdb re-analysed the 5' RACE reads in MiXCR, keeping a single row per CDR3 protein. The profile covers 300,000 to 450,000 distinct CDR3 sequences, with approximately 8% appearing a single time and about 16% taken by the ten largest. The sample consisted of PBMCs, taken about 41 days after the first yellow fever vaccination. Every receptor here comes from a man between 18 and 35 years old who received the YFV17D yellow fever vaccine.

This clonotype has a handful of counts. The rearrangement joins TRBV30 to TRBJ1-2; D is unclear. With 1 base removed from V and 4 bases from J, the gap between germline ends came to 7 bases. The CDR3 is 12 residues long. The germline V gene has CDR1 GTSNPN and CDR2 SVGIG (reference sequence). CDR3 loop: CAWSASLYGYTF. DNA for the CDR3: TGTGCCTGGAGTGCGTCTCTCTATGGCTACACCTTC.

V gene TRBV3-1 combines with J gene TRBJ2-1; 7 positions agree with TRBD1. Germline loops: CDR1 LGHDT, CDR2 YNNKEL (reference sequence). This CDR3 has 15 amino acids. J was trimmed by 1 base and V by 4 bases; bases with no gene match: 4. CDR3 in amino acids: CASSLRGQSYNEQFF. As DNA, the CDR3 is TGTGCCAGCAGCCTGAGGGGGCAATCCTACAATGAGCAGTTCTTC.

The CDR3, as DNA: TGTGCCAGCAGTTTAGAGGAAAACACCATATATTTT. This gives the protein CASSLEENTIYF. The V gene is TRBV12-3 or TRBV12-4, the J gene TRBJ1-3, with D hard to call. The CDR3 totals 12 residues. The ends were cut back, 1 base at V and 6 bases at J, with 4 bases in the middle.

This clonotype was observed a few times. The V call is TRBV20-1, the J call TRBJ2-7; D call uncertain. The CDR3 is 13 amino acids. Trimming pared 6 bases from V and 1 base from J, leaving 13 bases between. Germline V gene sequence: CDR1 DFQATT, CDR2 SNEGSKA (reference sequence). The CDR3 DNA reads as TGCAGTGCCCAAGTAGTGAGTTCCTACGAGCAGTACTTC. Encoded protein: CSAQVVSSYEQYF.

This clonotype showed up just a few times. The V gene is TRBV7-2, the J gene TRBJ2-5; D may match TRBD1 or TRBD2 (5 bases each). The CDR3 is 13 amino acids. Trimming removed 1 base from V and 7 bases from J, with 10 bases in between. Germline CDR1 SGHTA, CDR2 FQGNSA. CDR3 coding DNA: TGTGCCAGCAGCTTAGGTCGGGGCGGGACCCAGTACTTC. Translating it yields CASSLGRGGTQYF.

This clonotype occurred a few times. This chain joins TRBV5-1 and TRBJ2-7; TRBD2 agrees at 8 bases. V lost 6 bases to trimming and J lost 2 bases; unmatched junction nucleotides: 7. This CDR3 has 14 residues. Per the germline V gene, CDR1 is SGHRS and CDR2 is YFSETQ. DNA of the CDR3: TGCGCCAGCACCAGGCCGGGACTAGCCTACGAGCAGTACTTC. This codes for CASTRPGLAYEQYF.

This clonotype turned up a few times. The genes are TRBV21-1 and TRBJ2-5; the D call TRBD2 from the table was never checked on the DNA. TRBV21-1 has pseudogene status. The CDR3 has 13 residues. The CDR3 bases are TGTGCCAGCAGAGGGAGGCTAGAAGAGACCCAGTACTTC. It encodes CASRGRLEETQYF.

The chain joins TRBV7-2 to TRBJ1-6; D gene uncertain. Looked up from germline, CDR1 is SGHTA and CDR2 is FQGNSA. V lost 5 bases to trimming and J lost 9 bases, with 14 bases between them. This CDR3 contains 14 residues. This CDR3 is CASSVTKIFSPLHF. The CDR3 DNA reads TGTGCCAGCAGCGTGACTAAAATCTTTTCACCCCTCCACTTT.

This clonotype was seen a handful of times. The chain has TRBV5-1 and TRBJ2-1, with TRBD2 identical over 14 bases. Trimming at V came to 6 bases and at J to 5 bases, leaving 10 bases not matched to a gene. The V gene's germline CDR1 is SGHRS and CDR2 YFSETQ. The CDR3 has 17 residues. The CDR3 sequence: CASTKNQGLAGDNEQFF. Written as DNA, the CDR3 is TGCGCCAGCACCAAGAATCAGGGACTAGCGGGGGACAATGAGCAGTTCTTC.

This clonotype was counted between two and nine times. The chain links TRBV5-1 to TRBJ2-1, with 10 positions matching TRBD2. Germline loops: CDR1 SGHRS, CDR2 YFSETQ. The J segment lost 4 bases and the V segment lost 4 bases, leaving 8 bases of the junction unmatched. The CDR3 consists of 16 residues. CDR3 protein: CASSRSIAGGYNEQFF. The DNA for the CDR3 is TGCGCCAGCAGCCGAAGTATAGCGGGGGGATACAATGAGCAGTTCTTC.

There are many counts of this clonotype. This rearrangement joins TRBV7-2 to TRBJ1-2, with D uncertain. Trimming left V 1 base short and J 3 bases short, with 6 bases between. This CDR3 comprises 13 residues. Per germline, CDR1 SGHTA and CDR2 FQGNSA. Here the CDR3 reads CASSLGSHYGYTF. In DNA, the CDR3 is TGTGCCAGCAGCTTAGGGTCCCACTATGGCTACACCTTC.

This clonotype was observed a few times. The chain couples TRBV5-1 to TRBJ1-1, with a tentative D call TRBD1 (6 bases). V lost 7 bases to trimming and J lost 0 bases, with 16 bases between them. Germline V gene lookup returns CDR1 SGHRS and CDR2 YFSETQ. The CDR3 has 15 residues. CDR3 residues: CASSKGEALNTEAFF. The CDR3 DNA is TGCGCCAGCTCTAAGGGGGAGGCTTTGAACACTGAAGCTTTCTTT.

The V gene is TRBV11-2, the J gene TRBJ1-5; D is ambiguous. The CDR3 is 18 amino acids. Germline loops: CDR1 SGHAT, CDR2 FQNNGV. V gave up 2 bases and J gave up 0 bases, with 17 bases separating them. The CDR3 nucleotides read TGTGCCAGCAGCTTATTACCGTCGGGGATTTATAGCAATCAGCCCCAGCATTTT. Translation: CASSLLPSGIYSNQPQHF.

The chain links TRBV4-3 to TRBJ1-5; 7 bases are a match to TRBD1. Trimming at V came to 4 bases and at J to 7 bases, leaving 13 bases not matched to a gene. The CDR3 contains 16 residues. Germline V gene lookup returns CDR1 LGHNA and CDR2 YSLEER. CDR3 in amino acids: CASSPHHRGRGQPQHF. For the CDR3, the DNA is TGCGCCAGCAGCCCCCACCACAGGGGTAGGGGGCAGCCCCAGCATTTT.

In its sample, this clonotype was seen a few times. V gene TRBV7-2 combines with J gene TRBJ2-7; D is perhaps TRBD2 (6 bases). Looked up from germline, CDR1 is SGHTA and CDR2 is FQGNSA. This CDR3 contains 15 residues. V shed 4 bases and J shed 0 bases, with 13 bases lying between them. The CDR3 DNA sequence: TGTGCCAGCAGCTATGGCGGGGTGAGCTCCTACGAGCAGTACTTC. Translation gives CASSYGGVSSYEQYF.

The CDR3 protein is CASSFTSGGAYNEQFF. For the CDR3, the DNA is TGTGCCAGCAGCTTCACTAGCGGGGGGGCCTACAATGAGCAGTTCTTC. This chain uses TRBV7-3 with TRBJ2-1; 13 positions match TRBD2. Trimming took 3 bases from V and 2 from J; bases not matched to a gene: 1. The CDR3 sequence is 16 residues long. Germline CDR1 reads SGHTA; CDR2 reads FQGTGA.